This passage covers 14 T cell receptor beta chains from one sample sequenced in a study of T cell repertoires in cytomegalovirus infection. From the reads, TCRdb called clonotypes with MiXCR, one entry per CDR3 protein. The data hold roughly 500,000 distinct CDR3 sequences, with under 55% observed a single time. The antigens for these receptors are not known. The input for sequencing was cultured PBMCs, taken from culture after CMV antigen stimulation. The receptors stem from a human donor in good health (CMV status not recorded). Some clones in this sample may be carry-over from other donors' samples.

This clonotype has only a few counts. The chain employs TRBV28 and TRBJ1-5, with D unclear. Trimming removed 2 bases at V and 6 bases at J, with 14 bases between. CDR3 length: 15 residues. Germline CDR1 and CDR2: MDHEN and SYDVKM. In DNA form, the CDR3 reads TGTGCCAGCAGTTTACCCGACGGGATTGGTCAGCCCCAGCATTTT. It specifies CASSLPDGIGQPQHF.

The rearrangement joins TRBV29-1 to TRBJ1-2, with TRBD1 identical over 7 bases. Trimming took 3 bases from V and 2 from J; bases not matched to a gene: 6. This CDR3 spans 14 amino acids. CDR1 and CDR2 from the germline V gene are SQVTM and ANQGSEA. The CDR3 DNA is TGCAGCGTTGACTCGGGAGGGGGCAACTATGGCTACACCTTC. It specifies CSVDSGGGNYGYTF.

This clonotype has just a few counts. The genes are TRBV7-2 and TRBJ2-1; D is perhaps TRBD1 (6 bases). The CDR3 has 14 residues. Between the trimmed V and J ends, which lost 5 bases and 6 bases, there was a span of 14 bases. Germline V lookup: CDR1 SGHTA, CDR2 FQGNSA. The DNA of the CDR3 is TGTGCCAGCAGCCTACAGGGAGTAGGCAATGAGCAGTTCTTC. Its protein is CASSLQGVGNEQFF.

The table lists this clonotype with a count of one. The chain employs TRBV19 and TRBJ1-1; no firm D call. The V gene lost 5 bases and the J gene lost 0 bases, with 10 bases spanning the gap. The CDR3 is 14 amino acids. The germline V gene encodes CDR1 LNHDA and CDR2 SQIVND (reference sequence). The CDR3 reads CASSFGSMNTEAFF. CDR3 DNA: TGTGCCAGTAGTTTCGGCAGCATGAACACTGAAGCTTTCTTT.

The rearrangement joins TRBV5-6 to TRBJ2-7; TRBD2 aligns across 9 bases. CDR1 SGHDT and CDR2 YYEEEE come from the germline V gene. The length of the CDR3 is 18 residues. The ends lost 4 bases at V and 0 bases at J; junction bases unmatched: 14. DNA of the CDR3: TGTGCCAGCAGCGCCGGGACTAGCCGACCCGGTGGCTCCTACGAGCAGTACTTC. The encoded protein is CASSAGTSRPGGSYEQYF.

The gene calls are TRBV6-8 and TRBJ2-3, with 9 nucleotides matching TRBD2. CDR1 MNHGY and CDR2 SAAAGT come from the germline V gene. The length of the CDR3 is 16 residues. Trimming at V came to 6 bases and at J to 4 bases, leaving 11 bases not matched to a gene. CDR3 residues: CASRDWTSATPDTQYF. CDR3 sequence (DNA): TGTGCCAGCAGAGACTGGACTAGCGCCACCCCAGATACGCAGTATTTT.

This clonotype has a handful of counts. V is TRBV11-2 and J is TRBJ2-7; a weak D match, TRBD2 (6 bases). V lost 3 bases to trimming and J lost 4 bases, with 10 bases between them. The CDR3 length is 13 residues. The germline gives CDR1 SGHAT, CDR2 FQNNGV. The CDR3 sequence is CASSFRGTYEQYF. Here the CDR3 DNA reads TGTGCCAGCAGCTTCCGGGGGACGTACGAGCAGTACTTC.

V gene TRBV28 combines with J gene TRBJ1-6; maybe TRBD1 (5 bases). V dropped 5 bases and J dropped 0 bases, with 14 bases sitting between them. The CDR3 sequence is 17 residues long. Germline-derived CDR1 and CDR2 are MDHEN and SYDVKM. CDR3 bases: TGTGCCAGCAGTGCCCTGGGGGGGAGCTCCTATAATTCACCCCTCCACTTT. This encodes CASSALGGSSYNSPLHF.

This clonotype was seen only a few times. The rearrangement joins TRBV20-1 to TRBJ1-2, with D hard to call. This CDR3 region has 14 residues. CDR1 and CDR2 from the germline V gene are DFQATT and SNEGSKA (reference sequence). V dropped 1 base and J dropped 2 bases, with 11 bases sitting between them. CDR3 loop: CSARAPKGNYGYTF. The CDR3 DNA reads as TGCAGTGCTAGAGCTCCAAAGGGAAACTATGGCTACACCTTC.

This chain connects TRBV7-6 to TRBJ1-1, with D uncertain. The V and J ends lost 3 bases and 3 bases respectively, with 8 bases between them. The CDR3 covers 13 residues. Germline CDR1 SGHVS, CDR2 FNYEAQ. The CDR3 reads CASSFERDTEAFF. DNA for the CDR3: TGTGCCAGCAGCTTTGAACGGGACACTGAAGCTTTCTTT.

The sample holds a few counts of this clonotype. J is TRBJ2-1 and V is TRBV6-6; 10 bases map to TRBD2. V shed 0 bases and J 6 bases; nucleotides not matched to a gene: 8. The germline CDR1 and CDR2 sequences are MNHNY and SVGAGI (reference sequence). The CDR3 loop spans 17 amino acids. The CDR3 DNA reads as TGTGCCAGCAGTTACTCGAGTAGCGGGGGGCATTTCAATGAGCAGTTCTTC. It yields the protein CASSYSSSGGHFNEQFF.

The gene calls are TRBV2 and TRBJ1-6; perhaps TRBD1 as D (5 bases). The germline CDR1 and CDR2 sequences are SNHLY and FYNNEI. This CDR3 comprises 13 residues. Deletions cut 8 bases from V and 6 bases from J, with 11 bases between. The DNA for the CDR3 is TGTGCCAGCGGGTTTCAGGGTAATTCACCCCTCCACTTT. Its protein is CASGFQGNSPLHF.

The CDR3 sequence: CASSTEQGDEQFF. CDR3 bases: TGTGCCAGTAGTACCGAACAGGGAGATGAGCAGTTCTTC. This chain links TRBV19 with TRBJ2-1, with D tentatively TRBD1 (6 bases). The CDR3 loop spans 13 amino acids. Germline CDR1 LNHDA, CDR2 SQIVND (reference sequence). Trimming removed 4 bases from V and 8 bases from J, with 12 bases in between.

The rearrangement joins TRBV19 to TRBJ2-3; no reliable D call. The CDR3 sequence is 13 residues long. Germline V CDR1 and CDR2: LNHDA, SQIVND (reference sequence). V lost 3 bases and J 4 bases, leaving 8 bases between the germline ends. The CDR3 DNA is TGTGCCAGTAGTATCCTATCTCCAGATACGCAGTATTTT. As protein: CASSILSPDTQYF.